Described below is a single T cell receptor (beta chain) sequence and its context. Its antigen is unidentified. Germline CDR1 and CDR2: MNHEY and SMNVEV (reference sequence). V was pared by 5 bases and J by 9 bases, with 13 bases of the junction left unmatched. The length of the CDR3 is 15 residues. Assay: immunoSEQ multiplex PCR; the TCRdb copy retains only in-frame clones and omits some. The table records around 62,000 clones, approximately 90% of them present only once. This entry is derived from a study of T cell responses to AZD1222 COVID-19 vaccine. Study-level points and caveats: Spike-specific TCR breadth and depth both grew after two AZD1222 doses. The repertoires were collected only after the peak T cell response. Donors were largely white British and mainly female; clonal diversity was possibly underestimated. Per reports, nearly half of all spike-specific TCRs target regions that are unmutated in variants.

The chain employs TRBV27 and TRBJ2-1, with 7 bases matching TRBD1. This TCR was recovered from an adult in good health. This specimen consisted of peripheral blood, obtained on day 0 of AZD1222 vaccination. The CDR3 here is CASSTRQGGPSEQFF. The CDR3 DNA follows: TGTGCCAGCAGTACCCGACAGGGTGGTCCCTCTGAGCAGTTCTTC.